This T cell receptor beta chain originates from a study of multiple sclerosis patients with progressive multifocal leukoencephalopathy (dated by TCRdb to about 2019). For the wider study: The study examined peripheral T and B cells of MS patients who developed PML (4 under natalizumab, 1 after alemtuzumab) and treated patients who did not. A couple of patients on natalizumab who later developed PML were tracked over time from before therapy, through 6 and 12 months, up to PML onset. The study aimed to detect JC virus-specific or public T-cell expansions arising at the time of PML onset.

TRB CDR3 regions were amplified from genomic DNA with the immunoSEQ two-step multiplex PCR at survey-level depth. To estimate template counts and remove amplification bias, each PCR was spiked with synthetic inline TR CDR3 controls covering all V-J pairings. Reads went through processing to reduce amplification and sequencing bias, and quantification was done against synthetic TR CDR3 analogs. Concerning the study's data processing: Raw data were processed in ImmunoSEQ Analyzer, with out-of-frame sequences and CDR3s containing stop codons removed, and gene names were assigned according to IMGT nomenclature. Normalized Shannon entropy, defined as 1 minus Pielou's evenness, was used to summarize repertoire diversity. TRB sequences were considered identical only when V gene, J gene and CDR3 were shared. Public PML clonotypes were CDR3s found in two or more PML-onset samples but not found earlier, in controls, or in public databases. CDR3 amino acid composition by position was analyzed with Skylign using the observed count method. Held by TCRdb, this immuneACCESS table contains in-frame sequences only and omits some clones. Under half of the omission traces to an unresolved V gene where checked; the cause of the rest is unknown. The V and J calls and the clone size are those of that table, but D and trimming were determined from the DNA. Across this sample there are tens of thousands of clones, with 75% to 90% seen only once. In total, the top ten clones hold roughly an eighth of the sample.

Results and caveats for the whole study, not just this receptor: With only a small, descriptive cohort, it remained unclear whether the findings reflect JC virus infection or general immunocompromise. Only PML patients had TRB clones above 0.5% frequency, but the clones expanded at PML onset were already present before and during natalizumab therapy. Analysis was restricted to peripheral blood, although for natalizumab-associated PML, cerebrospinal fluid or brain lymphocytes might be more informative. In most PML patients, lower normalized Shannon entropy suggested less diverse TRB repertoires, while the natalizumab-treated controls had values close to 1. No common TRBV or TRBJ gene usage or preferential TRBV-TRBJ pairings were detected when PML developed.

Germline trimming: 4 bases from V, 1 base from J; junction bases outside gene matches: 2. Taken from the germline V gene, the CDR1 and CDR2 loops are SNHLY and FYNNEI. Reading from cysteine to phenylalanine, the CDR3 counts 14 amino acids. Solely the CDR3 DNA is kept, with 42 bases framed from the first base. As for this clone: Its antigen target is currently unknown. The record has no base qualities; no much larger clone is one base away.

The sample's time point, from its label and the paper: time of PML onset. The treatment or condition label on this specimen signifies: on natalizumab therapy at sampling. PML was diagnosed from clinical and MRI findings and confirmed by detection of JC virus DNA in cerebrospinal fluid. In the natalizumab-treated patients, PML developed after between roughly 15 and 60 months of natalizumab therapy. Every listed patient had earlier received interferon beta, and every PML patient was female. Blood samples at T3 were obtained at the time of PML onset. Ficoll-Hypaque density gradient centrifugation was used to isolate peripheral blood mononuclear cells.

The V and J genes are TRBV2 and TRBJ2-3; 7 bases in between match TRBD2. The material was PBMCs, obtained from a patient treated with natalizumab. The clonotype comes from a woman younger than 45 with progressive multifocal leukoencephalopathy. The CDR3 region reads CASSGTSGTDTQYF. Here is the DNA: TGTGCCAGCAGTGGAACTAGCGGCACAGATACGCAGTATTTT.